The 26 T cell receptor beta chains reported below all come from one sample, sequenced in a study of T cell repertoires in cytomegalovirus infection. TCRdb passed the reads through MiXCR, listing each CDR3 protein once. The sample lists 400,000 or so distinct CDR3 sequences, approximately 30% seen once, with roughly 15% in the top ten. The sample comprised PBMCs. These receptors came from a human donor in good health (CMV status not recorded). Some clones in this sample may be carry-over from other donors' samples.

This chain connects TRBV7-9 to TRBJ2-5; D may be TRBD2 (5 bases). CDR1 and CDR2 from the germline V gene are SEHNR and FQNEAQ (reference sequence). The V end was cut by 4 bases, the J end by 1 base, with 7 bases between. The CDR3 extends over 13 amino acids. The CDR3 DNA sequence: TGTGCCAGCAGCTCAGCGGCCCAAGAGACCCAGTACTTC. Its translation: CASSSAAQETQYF.

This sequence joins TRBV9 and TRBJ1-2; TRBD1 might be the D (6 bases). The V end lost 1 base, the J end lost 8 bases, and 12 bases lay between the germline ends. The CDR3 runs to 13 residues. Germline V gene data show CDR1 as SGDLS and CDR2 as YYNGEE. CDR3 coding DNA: TGTGCCAGCAGCGTACAGGATCAGGGGGGCTACACCTTC. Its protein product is CASSVQDQGGYTF.

This chain's CDR3 is CASSATGRDMGLAGELFF. As DNA, the CDR3 is TGTGCCAGCTCAGCTACCGGTCGGGACATGGGGCTCGCCGGGGAGCTGTTTTTT. V gene TRBV18 combines with J gene TRBJ2-2; the D gene is possibly TRBD1 (6 bases). Trimming took 5 bases from V and 6 from J, leaving 25 bases between them. The germline gives CDR1 KGHSH, CDR2 LQKENI. The CDR3 spans 18 residues.

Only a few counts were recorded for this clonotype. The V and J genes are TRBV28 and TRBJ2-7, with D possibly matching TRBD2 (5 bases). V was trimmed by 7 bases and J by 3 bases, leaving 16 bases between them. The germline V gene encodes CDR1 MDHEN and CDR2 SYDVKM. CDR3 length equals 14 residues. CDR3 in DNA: TGTGCCAGCACTCCCACCCAACTAGACTACGAGCAGTACTTC. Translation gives CASTPTQLDYEQYF.

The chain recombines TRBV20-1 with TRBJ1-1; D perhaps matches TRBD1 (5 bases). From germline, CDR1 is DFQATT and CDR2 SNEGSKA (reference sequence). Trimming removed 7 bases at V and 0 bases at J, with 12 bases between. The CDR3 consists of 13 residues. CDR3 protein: CSGQGDLNTEAFF. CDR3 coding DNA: TGCAGTGGCCAGGGAGATCTGAACACTGAAGCTTTCTTT.

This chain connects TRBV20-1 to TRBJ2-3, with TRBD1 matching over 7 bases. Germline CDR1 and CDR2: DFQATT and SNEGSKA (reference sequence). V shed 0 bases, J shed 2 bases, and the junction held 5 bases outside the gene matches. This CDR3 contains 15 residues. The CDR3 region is CSARDIRGTTDTQYF. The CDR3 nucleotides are TGCAGTGCTAGAGATATCAGGGGGACCACAGATACGCAGTATTTT.

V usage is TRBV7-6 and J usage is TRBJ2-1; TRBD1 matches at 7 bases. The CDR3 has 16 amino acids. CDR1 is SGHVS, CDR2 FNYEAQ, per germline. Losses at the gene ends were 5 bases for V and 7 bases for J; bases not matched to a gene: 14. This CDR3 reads CASSPKMDRFGNEQFF. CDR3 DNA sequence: TGTGCCAGCAGCCCAAAAATGGACAGGTTCGGGAATGAGCAGTTCTTC.

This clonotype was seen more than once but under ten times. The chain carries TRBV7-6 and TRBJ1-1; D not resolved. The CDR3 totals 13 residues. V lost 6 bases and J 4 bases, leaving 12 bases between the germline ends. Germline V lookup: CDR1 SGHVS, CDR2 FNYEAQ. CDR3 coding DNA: TGTGCCAGCAGTAAGGACGGACCCACTGAAGCTTTCTTT. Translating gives CASSKDGPTEAFF.

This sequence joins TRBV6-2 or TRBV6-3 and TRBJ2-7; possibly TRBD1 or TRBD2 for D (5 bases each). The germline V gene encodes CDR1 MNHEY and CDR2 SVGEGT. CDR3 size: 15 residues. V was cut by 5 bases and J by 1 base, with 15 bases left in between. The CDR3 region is CASSGTGTESYEQYF. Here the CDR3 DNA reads TGTGCCAGCAGTGGTACCGGGACCGAATCCTACGAGCAGTACTTC.

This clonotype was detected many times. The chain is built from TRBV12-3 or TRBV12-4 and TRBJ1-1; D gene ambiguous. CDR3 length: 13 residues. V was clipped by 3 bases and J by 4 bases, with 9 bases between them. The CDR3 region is CASSLPGRTEAFF. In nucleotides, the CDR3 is TGTGCCAGCAGTTTGCCAGGACGCACTGAAGCTTTCTTT.

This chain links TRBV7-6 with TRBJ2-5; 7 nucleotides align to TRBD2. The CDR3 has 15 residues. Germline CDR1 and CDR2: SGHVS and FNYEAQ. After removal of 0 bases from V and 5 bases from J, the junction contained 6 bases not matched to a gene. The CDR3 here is CASSLAGLDTETQYF. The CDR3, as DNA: TGTGCCAGCAGCTTAGCCGGACTAGATACGGAGACCCAGTACTTC.

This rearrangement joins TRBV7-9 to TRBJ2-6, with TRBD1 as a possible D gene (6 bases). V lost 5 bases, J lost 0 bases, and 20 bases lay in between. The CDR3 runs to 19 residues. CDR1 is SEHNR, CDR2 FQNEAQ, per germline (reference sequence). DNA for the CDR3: TGTGCCAGCAGCCCCCCCCGGACAGTCCTTAACTCTGGGGCCAACGTCCTGACTTTC. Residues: CASSPPRTVLNSGANVLTF.

Here the CDR3 reads CASSWQPGQMNEQFF. As DNA, the CDR3 is TGCGCCAGCAGCTGGCAGCCGGGACAGATGAATGAGCAGTTCTTC. The chain links TRBV5-1 to TRBJ2-1; 7 bases line up with TRBD1. After removal of 3 bases from V and 7 bases from J, the junction contained 10 bases not matched to a gene. Germline CDR1 is SGHRS and CDR2 is YFSETQ. This CDR3 region has 15 residues.

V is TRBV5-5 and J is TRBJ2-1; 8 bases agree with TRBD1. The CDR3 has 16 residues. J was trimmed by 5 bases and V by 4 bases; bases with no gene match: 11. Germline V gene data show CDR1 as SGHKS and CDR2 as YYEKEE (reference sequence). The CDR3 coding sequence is TGTGCCAGCAGCCCAGGACAGGGTCTAGGGAACAATGAGCAGTTCTTC. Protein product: CASSPGQGLGNNEQFF.

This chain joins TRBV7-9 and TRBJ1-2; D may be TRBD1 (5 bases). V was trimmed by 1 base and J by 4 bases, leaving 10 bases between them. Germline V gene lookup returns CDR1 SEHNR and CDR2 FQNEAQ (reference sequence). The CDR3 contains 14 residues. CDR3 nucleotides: TGTGCCAGCAGCTTAGGGGAGGGGTTCTATGGCTACACCTTC. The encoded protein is CASSLGEGFYGYTF.

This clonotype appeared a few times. The CDR3 nucleotides are TGCGCCAGCAGCTTCGCGGACGGCTATGGCTACACCTTC. Translated: CASSFADGYGYTF. The J gene is TRBJ1-2, the V gene TRBV5-1; D is ambiguous. This CDR3 has 13 residues. Trimming pared 2 bases from V and 4 bases from J, leaving 9 bases between. From germline, CDR1 is SGHRS and CDR2 YFSETQ.

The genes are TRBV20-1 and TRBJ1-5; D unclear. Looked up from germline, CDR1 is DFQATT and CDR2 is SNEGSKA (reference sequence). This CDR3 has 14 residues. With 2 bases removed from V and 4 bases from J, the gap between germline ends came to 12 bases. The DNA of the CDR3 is TGCAGTGCTAGATCCCCAAACGGGAATCAGCCCCAGCATTTT. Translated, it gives CSARSPNGNQPQHF.

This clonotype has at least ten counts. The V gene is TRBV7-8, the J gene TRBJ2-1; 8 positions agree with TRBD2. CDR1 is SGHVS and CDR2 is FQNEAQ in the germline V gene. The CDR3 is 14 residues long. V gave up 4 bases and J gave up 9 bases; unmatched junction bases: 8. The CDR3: CASSWGLGDGEQFF. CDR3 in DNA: TGTGCCAGCAGCTGGGGACTAGGGGACGGTGAGCAGTTCTTC.

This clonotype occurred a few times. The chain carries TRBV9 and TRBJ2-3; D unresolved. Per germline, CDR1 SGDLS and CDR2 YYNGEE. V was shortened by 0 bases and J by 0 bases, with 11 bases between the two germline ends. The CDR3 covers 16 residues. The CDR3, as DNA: TGTGCCAGCAGCGTAGAAGGAGCGCTAAGCACAGATACGCAGTATTTT. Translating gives CASSVEGALSTDTQYF.

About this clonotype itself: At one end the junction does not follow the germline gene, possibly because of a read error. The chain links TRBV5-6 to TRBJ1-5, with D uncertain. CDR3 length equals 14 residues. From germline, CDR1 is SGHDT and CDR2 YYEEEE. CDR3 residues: CASSLSTPFQPQPF. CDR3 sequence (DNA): TGTGCCAGCAGCTTGTCGACTCCTTTCCAGCCCCAGCCTTTT.

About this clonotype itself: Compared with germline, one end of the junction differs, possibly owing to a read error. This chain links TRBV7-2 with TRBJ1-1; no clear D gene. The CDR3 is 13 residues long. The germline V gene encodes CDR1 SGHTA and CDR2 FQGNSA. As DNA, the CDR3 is TGTGCCAGAAGCTTAAACCTGGCGGGTGAATCTTTCTGG. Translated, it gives CARSLNLAGESFW.

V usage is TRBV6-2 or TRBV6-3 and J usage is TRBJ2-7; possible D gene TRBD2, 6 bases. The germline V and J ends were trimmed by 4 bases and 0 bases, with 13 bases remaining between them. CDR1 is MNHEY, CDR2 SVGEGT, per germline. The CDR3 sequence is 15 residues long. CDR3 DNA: TGTGCCAGCAGTTGGACGGACTACAGCTCCTACGAGCAGTACTTC. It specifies CASSWTDYSSYEQYF.

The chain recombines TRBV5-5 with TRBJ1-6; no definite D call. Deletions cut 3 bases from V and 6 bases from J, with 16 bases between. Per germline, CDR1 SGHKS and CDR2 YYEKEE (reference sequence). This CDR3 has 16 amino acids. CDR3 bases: TGTGCCAGCAGCTCGGGTCCCTCTTCAAGTAATTCACCCCTCCACTTT. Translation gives CASSSGPSSSNSPLHF. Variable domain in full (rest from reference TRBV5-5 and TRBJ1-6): DAGVTQSPTHLIKTRGQQVTLRCSPISGHKSVSWYQQVLGQGPQFIFQYYEKEERGRGNFPDRFSARQFPNYSSELNVNALLLGDSALYLCASSSGPSSSNSPLHFGNGTRLTVT.

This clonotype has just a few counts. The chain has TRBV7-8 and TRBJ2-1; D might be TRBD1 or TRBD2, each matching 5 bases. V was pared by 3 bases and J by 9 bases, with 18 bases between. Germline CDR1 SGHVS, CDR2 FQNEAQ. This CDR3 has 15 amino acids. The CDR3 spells CASSFPGTAASEQFF. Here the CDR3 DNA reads TGTGCCAGCAGCTTCCCCGGGACCGCGGCCTCTGAGCAGTTCTTC.

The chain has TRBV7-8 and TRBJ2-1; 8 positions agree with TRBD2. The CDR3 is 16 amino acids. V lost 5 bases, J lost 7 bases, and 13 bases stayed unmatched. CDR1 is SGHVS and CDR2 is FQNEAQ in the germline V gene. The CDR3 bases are TGTGCCAGCAGCGACGGGGGGGCCAGTCTCCGAAATGAGCAGTTCTTC. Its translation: CASSDGGASLRNEQFF.

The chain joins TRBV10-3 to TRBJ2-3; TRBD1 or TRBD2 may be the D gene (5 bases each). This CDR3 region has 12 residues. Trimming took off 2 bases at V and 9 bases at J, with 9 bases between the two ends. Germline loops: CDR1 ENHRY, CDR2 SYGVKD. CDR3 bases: TGTGCCATCAGTGAGAAGGGACCCACGCAGTATTTT. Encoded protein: CAISEKGPTQYF.